The subject of this entry is one T cell receptor (beta chain). Authors' methods: Amplification with reference gene primers provided the estimates of nucleated cell counts. Generated by immunoSEQ multiplex PCR, the TCRdb table keeps only in-frame clones and is missing some. V and J calls and clone size are given by that table; D and trimming were obtained from the DNA. The sample holds about 250,000 clones, around 84% seen once. This CDR3 has 14 residues. CDR1 and CDR2 from the germline V gene are SEHNR and FQNEAQ (reference sequence). V was cut by 1 base and J by 2 bases, with 8 bases left in between. Study members were between roughly 18 and 90 years old and lived in some 26 US regions. This sample is drawn from a study of blood T cell repertoires in COVID-19.

The gene calls are TRBV7-9 and TRBJ1-1; D is undetermined. This receptor was obtained from a woman between 50 and 59 years old who had been exposed to COVID-19. Sequencing input: PBMCs or T cells enriched from blood (not recorded which). CDR3: CASSLVPDNTEAFF. The CDR3 region has the DNA TGTGCCAGCAGCTTAGTGCCAGATAACACTGAAGCTTTCTTT. The whole variable domain, remainder taken from reference TRBV7-9 and TRBJ1-1, is DTGVSQNPRHKITKRGQNVTFRCDPISEHNRLYWYRQTLGQGPEFLTYFQNEAQLEKSRLLSDRFSAERPKGSFSTLEIQRTEQGDSAMYLCASSLVPDNTEAFFGQGTRLTVV.